These 21 T cell receptor beta chains originate from one sample sequenced in a study of T cells after yellow fever vaccination (dated by TCRdb to the late 2010s). The library was produced with 5' RACE. Sequenced on an Illumina HiSeq 2500. In-frame beta chains were kept once TCRdb had trimmed the public reads at Q25 with fastp and called clones with MiXCR. Under each unique CDR3 protein, matching rows form one entry showing the most common genes and DNA. The sample records 500,000 to 650,000 distinct CDR3 sequences, 10% to 15% of which are singletons. The top ten clonotypes cover under 15% of the sample. The treatment or condition label of this sample denotes: live attenuated yellow fever vaccine strain. Material: PBMCs, obtained on the day of the yellow fever booster vaccination. The receptors derive from a man in his thirties or forties who received the YFV17D yellow fever vaccine.

This clonotype was counted between two and nine times. Here the CDR3 reads CASSLKGPTDTQYF. DNA for the CDR3: TGTGCCAGCAGCTTAAAGGGCCCCACAGATACGCAGTATTTT. The chain uses TRBV7-3 and TRBJ2-3; D gene ambiguous. V was cut by 1 base and J by 2 bases, with 7 bases left in between. CDR1 is SGHTA, CDR2 FQGTGA, per germline. This CDR3 has 14 residues.

This clonotype was observed a few times. The V and J genes are TRBV7-2 and TRBJ1-1; 7 bases match TRBD1. The CDR3 is made up of 15 amino acids. Germline-derived CDR1 and CDR2 are SGHTA and FQGNSA. V was pared by 4 bases and J by 1 base, with 6 bases of the junction left unmatched. In DNA, the CDR3 is TGTGCCAGCAGCTACCCACAGGGGTCGAACACTGAAGCTTTCTTT. Protein sequence: CASSYPQGSNTEAFF.

There are a few counts of this clonotype. J is TRBJ2-5 and V is TRBV28; D is ambiguous. The V gene lost 4 bases and the J gene lost 1 base, with 19 bases spanning the gap. Germline V gene lookup returns CDR1 MDHEN and CDR2 SYDVKM. The CDR3 is 17 amino acids. The CDR3: CASSSVAGLKVQETQYF. Written as DNA, the CDR3 is TGTGCCAGCAGTTCCGTAGCCGGGCTCAAGGTCCAAGAGACCCAGTACTTC.

There are a few counts of this clonotype. Here the CDR3 reads CASSGPSPSNTGELFF. The CDR3 nucleotides are TGTGCCAGCAGTGGCCCTAGCCCCTCCAACACCGGGGAGCTGTTTTTT. This chain links TRBV25-1 with TRBJ2-2; weak D call: TRBD2 (5 bases). V dropped 4 bases and J dropped 2 bases, with 14 bases sitting between them. CDR3 size: 16 residues. The germline gives CDR1 MGHDK, CDR2 SYGVNS.

This clonotype was observed many times. The chain is built from TRBV5-6 and TRBJ2-7; D uncertain. V lost 2 bases and J 6 bases, leaving 9 bases between the germline ends. The CDR3 length is 12 residues. Germline-derived CDR1 and CDR2 are SGHDT and YYEEEE. This CDR3 reads CASSFSRSEQYF. The CDR3 DNA sequence: TGTGCCAGCAGCTTCTCTAGAAGCGAGCAGTACTTC.

This clonotype came up a few times. The chain couples TRBV4-3 to TRBJ1-2; a weak D match, TRBD1 (6 bases). Trimming removed 4 bases from V and 4 bases from J, with 13 bases in between. Germline V lookup: CDR1 LGHNA, CDR2 YSLEER. The CDR3 consists of 14 residues. The CDR3: CASSRDRMTYGYTF. The CDR3 DNA follows: TGCGCCAGCAGCCGCGACAGGATGACCTATGGCTACACCTTC.

This clonotype was observed a few times. The V call is TRBV5-1, the J call TRBJ2-7, with no clear D. The germline CDR1 and CDR2 sequences are SGHRS and YFSETQ. The CDR3 contains 13 residues. The ends were cut back, 0 bases at V and 6 bases at J, with 10 bases in the middle. The CDR3 here is CASSLGVQPEQYF. In DNA form, the CDR3 reads TGCGCCAGCAGCTTGGGCGTCCAGCCCGAGCAGTACTTC. Full variable domain (outside the CDR3, taken from reference TRBV5-1 and TRBJ2-7): KAGVTQTPRYLIKTRGQQVTLSCSPISGHRSVSWYQQTPGQGLQFLFEYFSETQRNKGNFPGRFSGRQFSNSRSEMNVSTLELGDSALYLCASSLGVQPEQYFGPGTRLTVT.

Ten or more counts support this clonotype. This chain uses TRBV29-1 with TRBJ2-4; a possible D gene is TRBD2 (7 bases). The V end was cut by 4 bases, the J end by 6 bases, with 19 bases between. The CDR3 length is 15 residues. The germline V gene has CDR1 SQVTM and CDR2 ANQGSEA. CDR3 DNA sequence: TGCAGCGTTGTCTTCTTCGGGGGGCCTGGAAACATTCAGTACTTC. This sequence encodes CSVVFFGGPGNIQYF. The full variable domain, rest sourced from reference TRBV29-1 and TRBJ2-4, is SAVISQKPSRDICQRGTSLTIQCQVDSQVTMMFWYRQQPGQSLTLIATANQGSEATYESGFVIDKFPISRPNLTFSTLTVSNMSPEDSSIYLCSVVFFGGPGNIQYFGAGTRLSVL.

A few counts support this clonotype. The DNA for the CDR3 is TGTGCCAGCAGCCCCCGTGGCTCTGGGGCCAACGTCCTGACTTTC. The encoded protein is CASSPRGSGANVLTF. V is TRBV7-6 and J is TRBJ2-6; D is unresolved. The CDR3 has 15 residues. From germline, CDR1 is SGHVS and CDR2 FNYEAQ. Trimming removed 5 bases at V and 0 bases at J, with 8 bases between.

The CDR3, as DNA: TGTGCCAGTAGTATAGGGACAGGGAGTCCAGCGGGGACTGAAGCTTTCTTT. It codes for CASSIGTGSPAGTEAFF. This sequence joins TRBV19 and TRBJ1-1, with 8 bases fitting TRBD1. With V trimmed by 1 base and J by 5 bases, 12 bases remained unmatched. Germline CDR1 reads LNHDA; CDR2 reads SQIVND (reference sequence). This CDR3 has 17 amino acids.

This chain joins TRBV20-1 and TRBJ2-7; 12 bases map to TRBD2. The J segment lost 5 bases and the V segment lost 6 bases, leaving 5 bases of the junction unmatched. CDR1 and CDR2 (germline): DFQATT, SNEGSKA (reference sequence). The CDR3 consists of 13 residues. The DNA for the CDR3 is TGCAGTGCGAGGACTAGCGGGATCCACGAGCAGTACTTC. Translation gives CSARTSGIHEQYF.

About this clonotype: At one end the junction does not follow the germline gene, possibly because of a read error. The rearrangement links TRBV12-3 or TRBV12-4 to TRBJ2-7; TRBD2 matches 10 bases. The CDR3 runs 15 residues. The CDR3 coding sequence is TGTGCCAGCAGTCCGGAACGACTAACTAGCGGGAACCTACACTTC. Its translation: CASSPERLTSGNLHF.

Here the CDR3 reads CASIPREVYNEQFF. The DNA of the CDR3 is TGTGCCAGCATCCCCAGGGAGGTGTACAATGAGCAGTTCTTC. The chain employs TRBV7-2 and TRBJ2-1, with D maybe TRBD2 (6 bases). The CDR3 has 14 residues. Per the germline V gene, CDR1 is SGHTA and CDR2 is FQGNSA. Trimming left V 7 bases short and J 4 bases short, with 14 bases between.

This clonotype has more than one count but fewer than ten. The rearrangement uses TRBV7-2 and TRBJ2-1, with D perhaps assigned TRBD1 or TRBD2 (6 bases each). The CDR3 length is 15 residues. CDR1 is SGHTA and CDR2 is FQGNSA in the germline V gene. The ends were cut back, 1 base at V and 9 bases at J, with 16 bases in the middle. The CDR3 coding sequence is TGTGCCAGCAGCTTAGGGGGGCTAGCGAGACTTGAGCAGTTCTTC. This gives the protein CASSLGGLARLEQFF.

This clonotype has more than one count but fewer than ten. The chain is built from TRBV9 and TRBJ2-1; TRBD2 agrees at 12 bases. This CDR3 spans 15 amino acids. Germline V gene data show CDR1 as SGDLS and CDR2 as YYNGEE. Trimming removed 5 bases from V and 7 bases from J; junction bases left unmatched: 7. The CDR3 here is CASRPLAGGQNEQFF. For the CDR3, the DNA is TGTGCCAGCAGGCCCCTAGCGGGAGGGCAGAATGAGCAGTTCTTC.

This clonotype was observed many times. CDR3 coding DNA: TGCGCCAGCAGCCAAGGGACAGGGGCCCCGAGGACTGAAGCTTTCTTT. It encodes CASSQGTGAPRTEAFF. The chain joins TRBV4-3 to TRBJ1-1; 9 bases map to TRBD1. This CDR3 is built from 16 residues. The V gene's germline CDR1 is LGHNA and CDR2 YSLEER. Losses at the gene ends were 1 base for V and 5 bases for J; bases not matched to a gene: 8.

This clonotype came up a few times. V and J are TRBV5-1 and TRBJ2-2; D unresolved. V was cut by 4 bases and J by 3 bases, with 13 bases left in between. The germline V gene has CDR1 SGHRS and CDR2 YFSETQ. The CDR3 loop spans 15 amino acids. CDR3 region: CASSPPRADTGELFF. As DNA, the CDR3 is TGCGCCAGCAGCCCACCCCGGGCCGACACCGGGGAGCTGTTTTTT.

V is TRBV14 and J is TRBJ2-1; D is ambiguous. V was trimmed by 0 bases and J by 12 bases, leaving 6 bases between them. Germline V CDR1 and CDR2: SGHDN, FVKESK. The CDR3 has 11 amino acids. The CDR3 is CASSQEVGQFF. The CDR3 DNA follows: TGTGCCAGCAGCCAAGAAGTGGGGCAGTTCTTC.

This clonotype showed up just a few times. The rearrangement links TRBV20-1 to TRBJ2-7, with D perhaps TRBD2 (5 bases). Germline CDR1 DFQATT, CDR2 SNEGSKA (reference sequence). The CDR3 has 12 residues. V was shortened by 3 bases and J by 5 bases, with 11 bases between the two germline ends. The CDR3 sequence: CSASGVVDEQYF. For the CDR3, the DNA is TGCAGTGCTAGCGGGGTAGTCGACGAGCAGTACTTC.

The table lists this clonotype with a few counts. The CDR3 loop reads CASSAGVLRGNTEAFF. The CDR3 DNA is TGTGCCAGCAGCGCGGGAGTATTACGAGGGAACACTGAAGCTTTCTTT. The chain uses TRBV9 and TRBJ1-1; D is ambiguous. Germline V lookup: CDR1 SGDLS, CDR2 YYNGEE. This CDR3 region has 16 residues. V was pared by 3 bases and J by 1 base, with 16 bases between.

The J gene is TRBJ2-5, the V gene TRBV29-1; 7 bases are shared with TRBD1. Germline V CDR1 and CDR2: SQVTM, ANQGSEA. With V trimmed by 4 bases and J by 3 bases, 8 bases remained unmatched. The CDR3 consists of 14 residues. The CDR3 reads CSVGGLGTEETQYF. DNA of the CDR3: TGCAGCGTTGGAGGGCTCGGGACAGAAGAGACCCAGTACTTC. Variable domain in full (rest from reference TRBV29-1 and TRBJ2-5): SAVISQKPSRDICQRGTSLTIQCQVDSQVTMMFWYRQQPGQSLTLIATANQGSEATYESGFVIDKFPISRPNLTFSTLTVSNMSPEDSSIYLCSVGGLGTEETQYFGPGTRLLVL.